This paragraph covers one T cell receptor beta chain sequence. Its antigen is still unknown. Other DNA sequences in the same sample also yield this CDR3. This entry belongs to a study of T cell responses to AZD1222 COVID-19 vaccine. The CDR3 has 13 residues. Germline V gene data show CDR1 as SEHNR and CDR2 as FQNEAQ (reference sequence). V was trimmed by 5 bases and J by 4 bases, leaving 11 bases between them. Sequencing used immunoSEQ multiplex PCR; TCRdb keeps in-frame clones, though not all of them. The table includes about 42,000 clones, 88% detected once. Overall study findings and caveats: Two AZD1222 administrations were followed by greater Spike-specific TCR breadth and depth. Repertoires were obtained only post-peak T cell response.

Second doses were pooled across both intervals (about 4 or about 12 weeks). V is TRBV7-9 and J is TRBJ1-1, with D hard to call. The material sequenced was peripheral blood, taken 28 days after the second AZD1222 dose. The clonotype was recovered from an adult who received the AZD1222 COVID-19 vaccine. The CDR3 DNA reads as TGTGCCAGCAGCCGGCAGGTTCGCACTGAAGCTTTCTTT. Its protein product is CASSRQVRTEAFF. Variable domain in full (rest from reference TRBV7-9 and TRBJ1-1): DTGVSQNPRHKITKRGQNVTFRCDPISEHNRLYWYRQTLGQGPEFLTYFQNEAQLEKSRLLSDRFSAERPKGSFSTLEIQRTEQGDSAMYLCASSRQVRTEAFFGQGTRLTVV.